The clone carrying this TCR beta chain was counted at least ten times. The antigen remains unidentified. Trimming took off 5 bases at V and 6 bases at J, with 13 bases between the two ends. The CDR3 length is 13 residues. Germline V gene data show CDR1 as GTSNPN and CDR2 as SVGIG (reference sequence). TCR cDNA, made by 5'RACE template switching, carried an added universal primer site and UMIs. TCRdb called the 5' RACE reads again in MiXCR, with one record for every CDR3 protein. The sample contains approximately 150,000 distinct CDR3 sequences, around 7.7% of which appear only once. The sample belongs to a study of T cells after yellow fever vaccination. General study results and limits: Within FACS-sorted repertoires, abundant clonotypes contaminating from the bulk population could be present.

Sequences were derived from CD4+ T cells sorted from PBMCs, sampled 5 days after the yellow fever booster vaccination. The TCR originated in a man under 40 who received the YFV17D yellow fever vaccine. This chain joins TRBV30 and TRBJ2-2, with no clear D. Here the CDR3 reads CAWERRLAGELFF. The CDR3 DNA follows: TGTGCCTGGGAGAGAAGGTTGGCCGGGGAGCTGTTTTTT.